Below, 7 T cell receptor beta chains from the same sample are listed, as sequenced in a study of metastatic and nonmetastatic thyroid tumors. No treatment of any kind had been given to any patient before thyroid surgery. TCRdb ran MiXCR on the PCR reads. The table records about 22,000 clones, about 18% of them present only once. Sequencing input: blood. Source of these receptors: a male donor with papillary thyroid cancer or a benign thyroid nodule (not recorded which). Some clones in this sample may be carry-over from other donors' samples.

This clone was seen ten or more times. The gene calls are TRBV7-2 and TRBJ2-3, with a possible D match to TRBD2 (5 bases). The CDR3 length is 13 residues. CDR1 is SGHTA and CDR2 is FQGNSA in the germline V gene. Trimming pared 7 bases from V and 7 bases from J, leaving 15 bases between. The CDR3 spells CASTLSVQNTQYF. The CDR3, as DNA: TGTGCCAGCACCCTTAGCGTACAGAATACGCAGTATTTT.

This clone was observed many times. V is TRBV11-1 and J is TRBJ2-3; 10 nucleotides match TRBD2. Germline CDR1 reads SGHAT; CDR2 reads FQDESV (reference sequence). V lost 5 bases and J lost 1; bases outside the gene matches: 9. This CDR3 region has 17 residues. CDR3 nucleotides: TGTGCCAGCAGCGCCCGGAGGCTAGCGGGAGGCACAGATACGCAGTATTTT. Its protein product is CASSARRLAGGTDTQYF.

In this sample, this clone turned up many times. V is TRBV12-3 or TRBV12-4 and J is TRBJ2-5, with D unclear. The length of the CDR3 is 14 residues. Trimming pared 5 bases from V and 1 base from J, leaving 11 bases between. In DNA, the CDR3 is TGTGCCAGCAGTATCCCTCAGACCCAAGAGACCCAGTACTTC. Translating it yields CASSIPQTQETQYF.

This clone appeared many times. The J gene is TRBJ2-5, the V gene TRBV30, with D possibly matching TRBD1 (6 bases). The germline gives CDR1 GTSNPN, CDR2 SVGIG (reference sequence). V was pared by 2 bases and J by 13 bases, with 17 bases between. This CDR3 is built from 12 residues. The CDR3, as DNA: TGTGCCTGGAGTTGGACAGATCGGTTACTGTACTTC. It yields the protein CAWSWTDRLLYF.

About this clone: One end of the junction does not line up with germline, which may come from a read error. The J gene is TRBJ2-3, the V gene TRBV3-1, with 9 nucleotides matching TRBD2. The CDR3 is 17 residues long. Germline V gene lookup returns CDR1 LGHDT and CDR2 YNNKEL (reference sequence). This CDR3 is CASSQELAGGPGDMQYF. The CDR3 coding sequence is TGTGCCAGCAGCCAAGAACTGGCGGGGGGGCCAGGGGATATGCAGTATTTT.

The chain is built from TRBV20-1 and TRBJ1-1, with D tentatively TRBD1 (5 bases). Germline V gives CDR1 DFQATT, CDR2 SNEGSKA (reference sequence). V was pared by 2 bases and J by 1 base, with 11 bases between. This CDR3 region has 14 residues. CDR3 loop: CSARIGARNTEAFF. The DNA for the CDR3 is TGCAGTGCTAGAATAGGGGCAAGGAACACTGAAGCTTTCTTT.

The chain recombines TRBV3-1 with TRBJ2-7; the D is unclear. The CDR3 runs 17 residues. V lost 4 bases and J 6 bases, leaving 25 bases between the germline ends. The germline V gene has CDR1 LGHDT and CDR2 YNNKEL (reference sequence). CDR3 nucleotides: TGTGCCAGCAGCCCCATAGGGATTACCAGCAGCGTGGGCGAGCAGTACTTC. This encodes CASSPIGITSSVGEQYF.